This T cell receptor beta chain originates from a study of T cell responses to AZD1222 COVID-19 vaccine. Germline loops: CDR1 SGHVS, CDR2 FQNEAQ. The CDR3 is made up of 12 amino acids. Trimming cost V 5 bases and J 6 bases, with 8 bases left between them. The data were produced by immunoSEQ multiplex PCR, yet TCRdb's version contains in-frame clones alone and is incomplete. The sample has about 130,000 clones; over 85% are singletons. The sequence was collected from an adult who received the AZD1222 COVID-19 vaccine. This sequence joins TRBV7-8 and TRBJ1-5, with D uncertain. The sequenced sample was peripheral blood, obtained 28 days after the second AZD1222 dose. This CDR3 is CASSHVGQPQHF. The CDR3 DNA is TGTGCCAGCAGCCACGTGGGTCAGCCCCAGCATTTT.